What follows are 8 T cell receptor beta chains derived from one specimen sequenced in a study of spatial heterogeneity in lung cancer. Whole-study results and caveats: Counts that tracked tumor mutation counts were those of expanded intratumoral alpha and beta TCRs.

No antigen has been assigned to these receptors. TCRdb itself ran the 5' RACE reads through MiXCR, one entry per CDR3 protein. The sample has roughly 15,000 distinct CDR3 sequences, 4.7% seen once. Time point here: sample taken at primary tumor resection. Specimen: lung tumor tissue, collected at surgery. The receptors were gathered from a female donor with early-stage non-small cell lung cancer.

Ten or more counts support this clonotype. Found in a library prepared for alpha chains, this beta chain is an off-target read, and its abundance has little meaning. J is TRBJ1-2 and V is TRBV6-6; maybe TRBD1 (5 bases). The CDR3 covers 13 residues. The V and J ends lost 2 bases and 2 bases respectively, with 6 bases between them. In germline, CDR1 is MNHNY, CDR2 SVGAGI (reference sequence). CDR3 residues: CASSYDRNYGYTF. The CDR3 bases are TGTGCCAGCAGTTACGACAGAAACTATGGCTACACCTTC.

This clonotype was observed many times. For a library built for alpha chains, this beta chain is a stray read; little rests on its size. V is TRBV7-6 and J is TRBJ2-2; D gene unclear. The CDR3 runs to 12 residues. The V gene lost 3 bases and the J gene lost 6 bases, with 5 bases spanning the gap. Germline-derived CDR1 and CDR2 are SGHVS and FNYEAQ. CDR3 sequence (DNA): TGTGCCAGCAGCTTCCAACCCGGGGAGCTGTTTTTT. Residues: CASSFQPGELFF.

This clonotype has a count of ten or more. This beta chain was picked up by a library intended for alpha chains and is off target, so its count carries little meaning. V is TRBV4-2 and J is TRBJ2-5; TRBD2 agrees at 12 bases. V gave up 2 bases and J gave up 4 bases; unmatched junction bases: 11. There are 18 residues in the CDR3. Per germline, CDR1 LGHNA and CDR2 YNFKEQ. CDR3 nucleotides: TGTGCCAGCAGCCAAAACCCCCCATCGACTAGCGGGGGAGAGACCCAGTACTTC. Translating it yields CASSQNPPSTSGGETQYF.

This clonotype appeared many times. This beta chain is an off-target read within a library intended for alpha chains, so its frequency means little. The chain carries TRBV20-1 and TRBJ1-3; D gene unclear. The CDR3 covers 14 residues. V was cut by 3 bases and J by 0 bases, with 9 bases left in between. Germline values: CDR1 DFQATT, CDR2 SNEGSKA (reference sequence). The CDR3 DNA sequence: TGCAGTGCTAGTGACAAATCCTCTGGAAACACCATATATTTT. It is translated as CSASDKSSGNTIYF.

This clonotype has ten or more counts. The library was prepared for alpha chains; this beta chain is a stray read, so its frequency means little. CDR3 region: CASSPTDTQYF. The DNA for the CDR3 is TGTGCCAGCTCACCAACAGATACGCAGTATTTT. The rearrangement joins TRBV18 to TRBJ2-3; no definite D call. CDR3 length: 11 amino acids. Trimming cost V 2 bases and J 3 bases, with 0 bases left between them. Germline V lookup: CDR1 KGHSH, CDR2 LQKENI.

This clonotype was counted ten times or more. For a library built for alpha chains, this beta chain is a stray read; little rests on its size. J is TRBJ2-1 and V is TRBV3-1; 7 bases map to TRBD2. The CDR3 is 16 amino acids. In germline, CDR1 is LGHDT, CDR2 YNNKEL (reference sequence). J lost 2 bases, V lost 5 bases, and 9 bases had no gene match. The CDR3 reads CASSIMPGGTYNEQFF. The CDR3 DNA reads TGTGCCAGCAGCATAATGCCGGGGGGAACCTACAATGAGCAGTTCTTC.

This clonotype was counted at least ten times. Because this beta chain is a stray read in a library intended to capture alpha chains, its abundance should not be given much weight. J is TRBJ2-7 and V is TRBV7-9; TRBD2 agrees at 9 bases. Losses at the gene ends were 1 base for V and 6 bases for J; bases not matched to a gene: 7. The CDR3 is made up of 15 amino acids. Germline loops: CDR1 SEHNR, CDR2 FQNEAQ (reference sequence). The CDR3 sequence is CASSLGLAAPGEQYF. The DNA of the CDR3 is TGTGCCAGCAGCTTAGGACTAGCGGCCCCCGGCGAGCAGTACTTC.

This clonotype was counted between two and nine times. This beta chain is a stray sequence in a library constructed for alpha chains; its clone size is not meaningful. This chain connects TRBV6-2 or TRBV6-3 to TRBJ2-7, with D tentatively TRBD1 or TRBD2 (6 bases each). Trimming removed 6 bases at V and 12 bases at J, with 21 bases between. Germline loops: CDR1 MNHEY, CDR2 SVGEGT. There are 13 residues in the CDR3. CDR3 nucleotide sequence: TGTGCCAGCAGCCTAGGCGGGACATTTCAAGTGTACTTC. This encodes CASSLGGTFQVYF.